This TCR beta chain was identified in a study of CD8 T cells in Susac syndrome. V lost 6 bases and J 1 base, leaving 12 bases between the germline ends. There are 14 residues in the CDR3. With random hexamers, 0.5 to 1 ug RNA was reverse transcribed. The authors amplified TCR beta CDR3 across 54 Vbeta and 13 Jbeta using immunoSEQ multiplex PCR. MiXCR, applied by TCRdb to the immunoSEQ multiplex PCR reads, yields one record per CDR3 protein. Of approximately 110,000 distinct CDR3 sequences in the sample, more than 90% were seen once. The rearrangement links TRBV12-3 or TRBV12-4 to TRBJ1-1; D not certain. This clonotype originated in a human donor in good health. The sample taken for sequencing was CD4+ T cells from PBMCs. Written as DNA, the CDR3 is TGTGCCAGCAGCCAGACCTGGGGGAACACTGAAGCTTTCTTT. This codes for CASSQTWGNTEAFF.